Following are 21 T cell receptor beta chains from one sample sequenced in a study of CD8+CD57+ T cells in acquired aplastic anemia listed by TCRdb under 2018. Flow cytometry had shown CD8+CD57+ cell expansion in the patients selected for sequencing. Sequencing was carried out with an Illumina HiSeq 2000. TCR beta VDJ combination and CDR3 sequence profiling used genomic DNA as the template. Using fastp trimming at Q25 and MiXCR clonotype assembly, TCRdb reanalyzed the public sequencing data and kept in-frame beta chains. Each entry merges the rows of one CDR3 protein and shows their most common DNA and genes. The sample table contains 220,000 or so distinct CDR3 sequences; only one count was recorded for 60% to 80% of them. Of the sample, about 60% falls within the top ten clones. The sample taken for sequencing was sorted CD4+, CD8+, or CD8+CD57+ T cells (not recorded which) from PBMCs. These receptors all stem from a human donor with aplastic anemia.

This chain joins TRBV7-2 and TRBJ2-1; 8 positions match TRBD2. Germline V lookup: CDR1 SGHTA, CDR2 FQGNSA. The trim removed 1 base at V and 2 bases at J, leaving 4 bases unmatched. This CDR3 contains 16 residues. CDR3 bases: TGTGCCAGCAGCTTAGAGATCGGGGGGGCCTACAATGAGCAGTTCTTC. This encodes CASSLEIGGAYNEQFF.

The sample holds a few counts of this clonotype. The chain recombines TRBV5-1 with TRBJ2-5; D is unclear. The CDR3 has 17 amino acids. CDR1 SGHRS and CDR2 YFSETQ come from the germline V gene. V lost 0 bases and J lost 2, with 17 bases in between. Here the CDR3 DNA reads TGCGCCAGCAGCTTGGTGGCCTCCCGCCAACTACAAGAGACCCAGTACTTC. It encodes CASSLVASRQLQETQYF.

As for this clonotype: One end of the junction fails to match germline, which may point to a read error. CDR3 sequence reads: CASSRGTGTGETQYF. DNA of the CDR3: TGCGCCAGCAGCCGGGGGACAGGGACGGGGGAGACCCAGTACTTC. V gene TRBV19 combines with J gene TRBJ2-5; 9 bases match TRBD1. The CDR3 spans 15 residues. Germline lookup yields CDR1 LNHDA and CDR2 SQIVND (reference sequence).

The count of this clonotype is one. The chain links TRBV29-1 to TRBJ2-7; D is unclear. V lost 6 bases, J lost 1 base, and 16 bases lay in between. From germline, CDR1 is SQVTM and CDR2 ANQGSEA. CDR3 length: 14 amino acids. CDR3 sequence: CSVGQTINSYEQYF. In nucleotides, the CDR3 is TGCAGCGTGGGCCAGACCATAAATTCCTACGAGCAGTACTTC.

V usage is TRBV10-3 and J usage is TRBJ2-5; D is unclear. This CDR3 contains 13 residues. CDR1 is ENHRY, CDR2 SYGVKD, per germline. The V end was cut by 1 base, the J end by 2 bases, with 5 bases between. The CDR3 coding sequence is TGTGCCATCAGTGAGTACAGACAAGAGACCCAGTACTTC. This sequence encodes CAISEYRQETQYF.

Comments on this clonotype: The junction differs from germline at one of its ends, possibly a read error. The chain joins TRBV2 to TRBJ1-2; weak D call: TRBD1 (6 bases). CDR1 and CDR2 (germline): SNHLY, FYNNEI. The CDR3 spans 13 residues. CDR3 amino acids: CAGYREDDYGYTF. DNA of the CDR3: TGTGCCGGGTACAGGGAAGACGACTATGGCTACACATTC.

J is TRBJ1-2 and V is TRBV4-1; D is undetermined. The CDR3 spans 15 residues. Trimming took 0 bases from V and 6 from J, leaving 14 bases between them. Looked up from germline, CDR1 is MGHRA and CDR2 is YSYEKL. CDR3 sequence reads: CASSQDQAVLDGYTF. The CDR3 nucleotides are TGCGCCAGCAGCCAAGATCAAGCAGTGCTGGATGGCTACACCTTC.

This clonotype came up many times. CDR3 in DNA: TGCGCCAGCAGCCAAGATACCCTTAGCGGGGGGGCCCATGAGCAGTTCTTC. Encoded protein: CASSQDTLSGGAHEQFF. J is TRBJ2-1 and V is TRBV4-3; 11 bases map to TRBD2. CDR1 is LGHNA and CDR2 is YSLEER in the germline V gene. CDR3 length: 17 residues. V lost 0 bases to trimming and J lost 8 bases; unmatched junction nucleotides: 9.

There are a few counts of this clonotype. This sequence joins TRBV15 and TRBJ2-1; D gene ambiguous. Germline V gene sequence: CDR1 LNHNV, CDR2 YYDKDF (reference sequence). Trimming cost V 3 bases and J 4 bases, with 4 bases left between them. The CDR3 extends over 12 amino acids. CDR3 protein: CATSRGYNEQFF. Written as DNA, the CDR3 is TGTGCCACCAGCAGGGGGTACAATGAGCAGTTCTTC.

The chain combines TRBV7-3 with TRBJ2-6, with 7 nucleotides matching TRBD1. Germline values: CDR1 SGHTA, CDR2 FQGTGA. The CDR3 loop spans 17 amino acids. Trimming cost V 7 bases and J 0 bases; bases outside gene matches: 9. CDR3 DNA: TGTGCCAGCACCGCTCTGGGACAGCGCTCTGGGGCCAACGTCCTGACTTTC. It encodes CASTALGQRSGANVLTF.

This clonotype was detected ten times or more. In DNA, the CDR3 is TGTGCCTGGAGTGAGGGGGGGGTATCCTACGAGCAGTACTTC. Its translation: CAWSEGGVSYEQYF. The V gene is TRBV30, the J gene TRBJ2-7, with D possibly TRBD2 on 7 matching bases. V was shortened by 1 base and J by 1 base, with 11 bases between the two germline ends. The CDR3 has 14 amino acids. From germline, CDR1 is GTSNPN and CDR2 SVGIG (reference sequence).

V is TRBV28 and J is TRBJ2-1, with 7 bases lining up with TRBD1. The trim removed 2 bases at V and 6 bases at J, leaving 4 bases unmatched. The CDR3 is 14 residues long. In germline, CDR1 is MDHEN, CDR2 SYDVKM. Here the CDR3 DNA reads TGTGCCAGCAGTTTACCGGGACAGCTCAATGAGCAGTTCTTC. Protein: CASSLPGQLNEQFF.

V and J are TRBV7-2 and TRBJ1-2; D not certain. Trimming shortened V by 4 bases and J by 7 bases, and 13 bases separated the two germline ends. Germline CDR1 is SGHTA and CDR2 is FQGNSA. The length of the CDR3 is 13 residues. CDR3 nucleotides: TGTGCCAGCAGCTACCCCGACGGAGGTGGCTACACCTTC. Residues: CASSYPDGGGYTF.

In its sample, this clonotype was seen a few times. The rearrangement uses TRBV7-9 and TRBJ2-7, with D possibly TRBD2 on 7 matching bases. The V and J ends lost 0 bases and 5 bases respectively, with 14 bases between them. Germline V gene data show CDR1 as SEHNR and CDR2 as FQNEAQ (reference sequence). The CDR3 sequence is 15 residues long. CDR3 nucleotide sequence: TGTGCCAGCAGCTTAGCGGGCGGGGGCGGCGACGAGCAGTACTTC. Protein product: CASSLAGGGGDEQYF.

The V gene is TRBV6-5, the J gene TRBJ2-5, with D perhaps assigned TRBD1 or TRBD2 (5 bases each). The CDR3 has 12 residues. The V and J ends lost 7 bases and 7 bases respectively, with 13 bases between them. The germline V gene has CDR1 MNHEY and CDR2 SVGAGI. The CDR3 nucleotides read TGTGCCAGCATCGGGACGAGGGGGACCCAGTACTTC. It codes for CASIGTRGTQYF.

V gene TRBV7-2 combines with J gene TRBJ2-7; no reliable D call. The germline CDR1 and CDR2 sequences are SGHTA and FQGNSA. This CDR3 contains 17 residues. V was pared by 2 bases and J by 0 bases, with 17 bases between. The CDR3 bases are TGTGCCAGCAGCTTACGACCTTCCCACAAGCCCTCCTACGAGCAGTACTTC. Its translation: CASSLRPSHKPSYEQYF.

The gene calls are TRBV20-1 and TRBJ2-2, with D possibly TRBD2 on 5 matching bases. CDR1 is DFQATT and CDR2 is SNEGSKA in the germline V gene (reference sequence). The CDR3 has 13 amino acids. Trimming pared 3 bases from V and 0 bases from J, leaving 5 bases between. The CDR3 DNA sequence: TGCAGTGCTAGGAGGGCGAACACCGGGGAGCTGTTTTTT. This codes for CSARRANTGELFF.

The rearrangement joins TRBV19 to TRBJ1-5; no clear D. This CDR3 contains 15 residues. CDR1 is LNHDA, CDR2 SQIVND, per germline (reference sequence). Trimming took off 2 bases at V and 0 bases at J, with 8 bases between the two ends. This chain's CDR3 is CASSITPYSNQPQHF. CDR3 nucleotides: TGTGCCAGTAGTATAACCCCATATAGCAATCAGCCCCAGCATTTT.

The J gene is TRBJ2-3, the V gene TRBV2, with 14 bases lining up with TRBD2. Germline-derived CDR1 and CDR2 are SNHLY and FYNNEI. V lost 1 base, J lost 6 bases, and 0 bases stayed unmatched. The CDR3 contains 15 residues. The CDR3 spells CASSEGTSGGDTQYF. As DNA, the CDR3 is TGTGCCAGCAGTGAAGGGACTAGCGGGGGGGATACGCAGTATTTT.

Remarks on this clonotype: Germline is not matched at one junction end, which may reflect a read error. The rearrangement links TRBV25-1 to TRBJ1-1; 7 positions match TRBD1. Looked up from germline, CDR1 is MGHDK and CDR2 is SYGVNS. The CDR3 contains 16 residues. The CDR3 spells CASSDRSTGRSTGAFF. The CDR3 DNA reads as TGTGCCAGCAGTGACCGCTCGACAGGGAGGAGCACTGGAGCTTTCTTT.

A note on this clonotype: The junction differs from germline at one of its ends, possibly a read error. The chain employs TRBV24-1 and TRBJ2-5; D is perhaps TRBD1 or TRBD2 (5 bases each). Germline V CDR1 and CDR2: KGHDR, SFDVKD. The CDR3 covers 11 residues. The CDR3 is CATRDQEAQYF. The CDR3 DNA follows: TGTGCTACCAGGGACCAAGAGGCCCAGTACTTC.